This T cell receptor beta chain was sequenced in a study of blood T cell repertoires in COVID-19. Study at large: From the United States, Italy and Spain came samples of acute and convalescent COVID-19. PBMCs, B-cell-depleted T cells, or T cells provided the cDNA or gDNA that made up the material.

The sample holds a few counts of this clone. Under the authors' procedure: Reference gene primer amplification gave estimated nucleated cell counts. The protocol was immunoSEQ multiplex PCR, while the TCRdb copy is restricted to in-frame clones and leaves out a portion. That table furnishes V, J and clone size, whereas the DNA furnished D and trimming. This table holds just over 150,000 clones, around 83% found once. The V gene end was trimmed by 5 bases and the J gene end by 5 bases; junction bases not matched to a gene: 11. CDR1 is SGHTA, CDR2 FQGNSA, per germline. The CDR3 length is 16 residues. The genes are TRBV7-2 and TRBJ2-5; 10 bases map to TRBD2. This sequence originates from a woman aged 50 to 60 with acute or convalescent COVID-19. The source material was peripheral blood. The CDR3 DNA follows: TGTGCCAGCAGCCCCAGAGGACTAGCGGCCGGGGAGACCCAGTACTTC. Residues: CASSPRGLAAGETQYF.